The 10 T cell receptor beta chains listed next were all sequenced from one sample in a study of human T cells and chemical hapten exposure. One entry per CDR3 protein results from TCRdb running MiXCR on the RACE reads. The sample records about 80,000 distinct CDR3 sequences, around 15% being singletons. This sample's time point: pre-sensitization, week 0. As for treatment: therapeutic diphenylcyclopropenone sensitization with weekly scalp DPC. Material: whole blood, obtained in connection with sensitization to the hapten diphenylcyclopropenone (DPC). The source is a woman between 45 and 60 years old with alopecia areata. Some clones in this sample may be carry-over from other donors' samples.

This clonotype was found a few times. The chain joins TRBV6-2 or TRBV6-3 to TRBJ2-4, with a tentative D call TRBD1 (5 bases). Trimming removed 2 bases at V and 2 bases at J, with 31 bases between. The CDR3 spans 22 residues. The V gene's germline CDR1 is MNHEY and CDR2 SVGEGT. CDR3 in amino acids: CASSYLISQVSPPTGTKNIQYF. DNA for the CDR3: TGTGCCAGCAGTTACCTGATATCACAGGTGTCACCTCCCACCGGAACCAAAAACATTCAGTACTTC.

The rearrangement joins TRBV27 to TRBJ2-3; D might be TRBD2 (5 bases). This CDR3 is 15 amino acids long. Germline CDR1 reads MNHEY; CDR2 reads SMNVEV (reference sequence). V lost 5 bases to trimming and J lost 4 bases, with 16 bases between them. In DNA, the CDR3 is TGTGCCAGCAGTCCCTCTCTAGCTTCGGCAGATACGCAGTATTTT. Encoded protein: CASSPSLASADTQYF.

This clonotype was observed many times. This chain links TRBV11-2 with TRBJ2-3; tentatively, D is TRBD2 (6 bases). The germline gives CDR1 SGHAT, CDR2 FQNNGV. CDR3 length: 11 residues. V gave up 4 bases and J gave up 9 bases, with 8 bases separating them. The CDR3, as DNA: TGTGCCAGCAGCTACGGAGGGACGCAGTATTTT. The encoded protein is CASSYGGTQYF. Together with reference TRBV11-2 and TRBJ2-3, the CDR3 gives the full variable domain: EAGVAQSPRYKIIEKRQSVAFWCNPISGHATLYWYQQILGQGPKLLIQFQNNGVVDDSQLPKDRFSAERLKGVDSTLKIQPAKLEDSAVYLCASSYGGTQYFGPGTRLTVL.

The table lists this clonotype with many counts. This sequence joins TRBV6-7 and TRBJ2-3; D might be TRBD2 (5 bases). TRBV6-7 is treated as an ORF (open reading frame) with a function not yet certain. This CDR3 contains 16 residues. Trimming cost V 0 bases and J 4 bases, with 14 bases left between them. CDR3 in amino acids: CASSYSLREQADTQYF. The CDR3 DNA follows: TGTGCCAGCAGTTACTCCCTCCGGGAACAAGCAGATACGCAGTATTTT.

This clonotype was counted between two and nine times. This sequence joins TRBV20-1 and TRBJ1-2; 8 bases fit TRBD1. The V and J ends lost 4 bases and 14 bases, in that order; junction bases with no gene match: 18. The CDR3 loop spans 14 amino acids. CDR1 and CDR2 from the germline V gene are DFQATT and SNEGSKA (reference sequence). The chain's CDR3 is CSATLDRAESVLTF. The CDR3 DNA reads as TGCAGTGCTACCCTGGACAGGGCAGAATCGGTACTTACCTTC.

There are a few counts of this clonotype. The chain uses TRBV12-3 or TRBV12-4 and TRBJ2-7; TRBD2 aligns across 11 bases. The CDR3 contains 15 residues. Trimming took 6 bases from V and 2 from J; bases not matched to a gene: 6. This chain's CDR3 is CASRLGTSGTYEQYF. CDR3 DNA: TGTGCCAGCAGACTTGGGACTAGCGGCACCTACGAGCAGTACTTC.

The rearrangement uses TRBV29-1 and TRBJ2-1; the D gene is possibly TRBD2 (5 bases). Germline lookup yields CDR1 SQVTM and CDR2 ANQGSEA. The CDR3 extends over 12 amino acids. Trimming took 4 bases from V and 3 from J, leaving 7 bases between them. This chain's CDR3 is CSVGGLYNEQFF. The CDR3 nucleotides read TGCAGCGTTGGAGGGCTCTACAATGAGCAGTTCTTC.

The CDR3 region has the DNA TGTGCCACCGGATCAGGGGGCATCGGCAATCAGCCCCAGCATTTT. Its translation is CATGSGGIGNQPQHF. This chain joins TRBV15 and TRBJ1-5; 8 bases are shared with TRBD1. Losses at the gene ends were 8 bases for V and 2 bases for J; bases not matched to a gene: 8. This CDR3 has 15 amino acids. In germline, CDR1 is LNHNV, CDR2 YYDKDF (reference sequence).

In its sample, this clonotype was seen a few times. The genes are TRBV6-7 and TRBJ1-3; D is possibly TRBD1 (6 bases). TRBV6-7 is known as an ORF, though its function is uncertain. Trimming removed 5 bases at V and 4 bases at J, with 24 bases between. The CDR3 contains 18 residues. DNA of the CDR3: TGTGCCAGCAGTCTACTCCGGGACATATGCCCGTTGGGAAACACCATATATTTT. Translation gives CASSLLRDICPLGNTIYF.

This clonotype has more than one count but fewer than ten. The CDR3 sequence is CASSKRHQYF. In DNA, the CDR3 is TGTGCCAGCAGTAAAAGACACCAGTACTTC. The chain recombines TRBV28 with TRBJ2-7; no definite D call. V lost 5 bases and J lost 10, with 9 bases in between. Germline CDR1 is MDHEN and CDR2 is SYDVKM. CDR3 length: 10 amino acids.